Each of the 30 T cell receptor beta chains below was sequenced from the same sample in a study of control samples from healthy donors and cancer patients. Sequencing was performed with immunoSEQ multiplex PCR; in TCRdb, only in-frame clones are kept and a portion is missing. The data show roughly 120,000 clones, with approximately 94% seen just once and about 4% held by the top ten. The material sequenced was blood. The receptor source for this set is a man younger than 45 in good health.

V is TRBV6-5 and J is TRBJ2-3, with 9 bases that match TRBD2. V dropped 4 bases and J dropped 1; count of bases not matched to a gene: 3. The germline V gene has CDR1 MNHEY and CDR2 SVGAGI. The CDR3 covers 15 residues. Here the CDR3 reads CASSLAGVGTDTQYF. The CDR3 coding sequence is TGTGCCAGCAGTTTAGCGGGGGTGGGCACAGATACGCAGTATTTT.

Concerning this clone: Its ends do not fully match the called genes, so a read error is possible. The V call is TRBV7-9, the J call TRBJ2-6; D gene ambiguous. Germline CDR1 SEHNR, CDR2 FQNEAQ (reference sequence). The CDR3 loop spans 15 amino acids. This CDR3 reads CASSLEAAGANVLTF. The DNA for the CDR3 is TGTGCCAGCAGCTTAGAGGCGGCTGGTGCCAACGTCCTGACTTTC.

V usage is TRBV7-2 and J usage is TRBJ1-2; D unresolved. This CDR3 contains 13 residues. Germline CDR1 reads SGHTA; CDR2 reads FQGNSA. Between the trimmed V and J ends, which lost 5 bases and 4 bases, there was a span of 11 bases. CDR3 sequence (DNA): TGTGCCAGCAGCGTTAGCCCCTCCTATGGCTACACCTTC. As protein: CASSVSPSYGYTF.

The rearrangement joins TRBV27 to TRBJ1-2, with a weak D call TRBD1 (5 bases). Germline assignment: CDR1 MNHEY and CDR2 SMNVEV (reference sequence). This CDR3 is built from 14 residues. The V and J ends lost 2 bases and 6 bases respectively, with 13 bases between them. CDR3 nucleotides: TGTGCCAGCAGTTTAGCGAGGGGTGGAGATGGCTACACCTTC. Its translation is CASSLARGGDGYTF.

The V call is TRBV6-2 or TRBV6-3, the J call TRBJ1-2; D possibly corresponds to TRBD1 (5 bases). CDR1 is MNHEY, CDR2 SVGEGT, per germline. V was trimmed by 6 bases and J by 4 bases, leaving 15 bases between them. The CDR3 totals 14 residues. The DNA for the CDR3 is TGTGCCAGCAGCGGGACTCCTAGGGCCTATGGCTACACCTTC. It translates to CASSGTPRAYGYTF.

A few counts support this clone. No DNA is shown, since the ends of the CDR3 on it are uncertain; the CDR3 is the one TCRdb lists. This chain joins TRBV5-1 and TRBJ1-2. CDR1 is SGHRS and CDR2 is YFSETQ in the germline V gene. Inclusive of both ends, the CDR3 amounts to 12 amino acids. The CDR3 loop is CASSLVGAGNTF.

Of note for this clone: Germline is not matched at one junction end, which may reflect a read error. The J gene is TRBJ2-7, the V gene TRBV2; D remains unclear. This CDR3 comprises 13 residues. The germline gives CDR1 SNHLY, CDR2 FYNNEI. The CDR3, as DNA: TGTGCCAGCAGTGGTGTCGGCTCCTACGAGCAGCACTTC. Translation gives CASSGVGSYEQHF.

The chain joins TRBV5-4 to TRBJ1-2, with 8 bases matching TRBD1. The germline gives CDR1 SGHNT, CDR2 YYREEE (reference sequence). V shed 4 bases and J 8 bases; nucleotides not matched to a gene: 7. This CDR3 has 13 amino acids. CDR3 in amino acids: CASSQRTGSGYTF. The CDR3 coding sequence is TGTGCCAGCAGCCAACGGACAGGGAGCGGCTACACCTTC.

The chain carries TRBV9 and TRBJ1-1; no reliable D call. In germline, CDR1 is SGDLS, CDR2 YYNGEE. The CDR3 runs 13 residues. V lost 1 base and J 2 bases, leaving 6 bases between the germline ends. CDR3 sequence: CASSVYGNTEAFF. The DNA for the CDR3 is TGTGCCAGCAGCGTATACGGAAACACTGAAGCTTTCTTT.

The CDR3 nucleotides read TGTGCCAGCAGCTTAGAACAGCGCACCGGGGAGCTGTTTTTT. This gives the protein CASSLEQRTGELFF. This chain joins TRBV7-2 and TRBJ2-2; D uncertain. The germline CDR1 and CDR2 sequences are SGHTA and FQGNSA. Trimming stripped 1 base from V and 4 bases from J, with 7 bases between. The CDR3 runs 14 residues.

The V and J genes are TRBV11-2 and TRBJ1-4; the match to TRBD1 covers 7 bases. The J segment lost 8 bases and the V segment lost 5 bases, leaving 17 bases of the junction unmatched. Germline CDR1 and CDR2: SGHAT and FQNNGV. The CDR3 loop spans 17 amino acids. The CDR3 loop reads CASSDSIGQGVYEKLFF. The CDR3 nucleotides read TGTGCCAGCAGCGATAGCATCGGGCAGGGGGTATACGAAAAACTGTTTTTT.

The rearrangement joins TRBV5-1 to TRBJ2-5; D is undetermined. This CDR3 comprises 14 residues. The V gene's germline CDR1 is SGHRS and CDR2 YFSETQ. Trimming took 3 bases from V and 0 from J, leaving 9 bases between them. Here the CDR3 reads CASSSWTDQETQYF. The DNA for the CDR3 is TGCGCCAGCAGCTCCTGGACGGACCAAGAGACCCAGTACTTC.

The CDR3 here is CASSPRLIEGNTEAFF. In DNA, the CDR3 is TGTGCCAGCTCACCACGTCTCATCGAGGGGAACACTGAAGCTTTCTTT. The chain uses TRBV18 and TRBJ1-1; no definite D call. The CDR3 covers 16 residues. Germline V gives CDR1 KGHSH, CDR2 LQKENI. V lost 1 base and J lost 1, with 13 bases in between.

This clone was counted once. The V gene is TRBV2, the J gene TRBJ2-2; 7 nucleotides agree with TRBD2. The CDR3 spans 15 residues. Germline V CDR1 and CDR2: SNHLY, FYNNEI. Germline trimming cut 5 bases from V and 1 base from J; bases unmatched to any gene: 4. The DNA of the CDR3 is TGTGCCAGCAGTATGGCTAGCGGGAACACCGGGGAGCTGTTTTTT. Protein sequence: CASSMASGNTGELFF.

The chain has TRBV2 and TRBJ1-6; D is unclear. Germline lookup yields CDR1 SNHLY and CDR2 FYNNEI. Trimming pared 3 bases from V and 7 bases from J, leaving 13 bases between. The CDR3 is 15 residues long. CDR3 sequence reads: CASSEVGDANSPLHF. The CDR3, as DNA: TGTGCCAGCAGTGAGGTCGGGGATGCAAATTCACCCCTCCACTTT.

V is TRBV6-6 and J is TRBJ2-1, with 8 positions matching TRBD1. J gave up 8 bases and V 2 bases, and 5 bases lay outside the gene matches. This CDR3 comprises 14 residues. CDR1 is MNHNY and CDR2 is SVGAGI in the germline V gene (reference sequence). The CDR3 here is CASSYLAGGDEQFF. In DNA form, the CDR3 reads TGTGCCAGCAGTTACCTGGCAGGGGGCGATGAGCAGTTCTTC.

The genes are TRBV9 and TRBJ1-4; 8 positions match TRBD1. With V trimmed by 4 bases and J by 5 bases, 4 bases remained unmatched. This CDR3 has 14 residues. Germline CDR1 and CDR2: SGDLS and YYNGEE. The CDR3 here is CASSLGDRNEKLFF. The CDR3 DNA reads TGTGCCAGCAGCCTCGGGGACAGGAATGAAAAACTGTTTTTT.

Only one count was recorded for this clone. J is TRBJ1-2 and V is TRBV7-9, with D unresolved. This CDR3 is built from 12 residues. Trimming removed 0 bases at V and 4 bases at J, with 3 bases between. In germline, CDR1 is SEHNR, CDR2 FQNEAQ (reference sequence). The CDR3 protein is CASSLAGYGYTF. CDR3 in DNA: TGTGCCAGCAGCTTAGCGGGCTATGGCTACACCTTC.

The CDR3 loop reads CASLAGRGTEAFF. The CDR3 region has the DNA TGTGCCAGCCTGGCGGGCCGAGGGACTGAAGCTTTCTTT. The chain couples TRBV7-9 to TRBJ1-1, with D uncertain. The germline gives CDR1 SEHNR, CDR2 FQNEAQ (reference sequence). The CDR3 spans 13 residues. V was pared by 8 bases and J by 5 bases, with 15 bases between.

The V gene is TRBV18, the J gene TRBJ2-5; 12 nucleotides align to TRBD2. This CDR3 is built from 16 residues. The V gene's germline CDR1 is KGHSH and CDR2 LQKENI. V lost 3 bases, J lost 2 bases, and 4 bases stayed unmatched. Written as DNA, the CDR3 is TGTGCCAGCTCACCCCCACTAGCGGGGGGACAAGAGACCCAGTACTTC. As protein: CASSPPLAGGQETQYF.

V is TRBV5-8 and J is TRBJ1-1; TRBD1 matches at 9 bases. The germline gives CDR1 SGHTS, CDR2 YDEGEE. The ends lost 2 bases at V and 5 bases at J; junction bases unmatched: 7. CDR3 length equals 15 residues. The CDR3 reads CASSLGQGRRTEAFF. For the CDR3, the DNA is TGTGCCAGCAGCTTAGGACAGGGGCGGAGAACTGAAGCTTTCTTT.

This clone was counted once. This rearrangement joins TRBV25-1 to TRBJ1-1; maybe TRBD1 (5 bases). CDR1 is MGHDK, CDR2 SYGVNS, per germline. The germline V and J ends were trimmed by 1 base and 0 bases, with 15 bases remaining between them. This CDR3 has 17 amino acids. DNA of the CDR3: TGTGCCAGCAGTGAATCTCCAGGGAAGAACCTGAACACTGAAGCTTTCTTT. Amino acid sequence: CASSESPGKNLNTEAFF. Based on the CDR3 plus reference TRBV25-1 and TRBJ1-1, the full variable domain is EADIYQTPRYLVIGTGKKITLECSQTMGHDKMYWYQQDPGMELHLIHYSYGVNSTEKGDLSSESTVSRIRTEHFPLTLESARPSHTSQYLCASSESPGKNLNTEAFFGQGTRLTVV.

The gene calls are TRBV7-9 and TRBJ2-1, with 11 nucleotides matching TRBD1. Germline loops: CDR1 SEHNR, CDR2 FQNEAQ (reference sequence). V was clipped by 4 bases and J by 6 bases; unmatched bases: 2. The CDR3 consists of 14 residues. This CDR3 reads CASSSGTGGNEQFF. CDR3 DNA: TGTGCCAGCAGCTCGGGGACAGGGGGCAATGAGCAGTTCTTC.

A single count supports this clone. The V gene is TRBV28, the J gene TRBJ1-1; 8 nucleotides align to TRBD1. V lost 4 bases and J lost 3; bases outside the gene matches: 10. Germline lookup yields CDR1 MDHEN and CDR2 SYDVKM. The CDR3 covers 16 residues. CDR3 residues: CASSSPGEGQDTEAFF. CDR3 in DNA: TGTGCCAGCAGTTCCCCCGGGGAGGGACAGGACACTGAAGCTTTCTTT.

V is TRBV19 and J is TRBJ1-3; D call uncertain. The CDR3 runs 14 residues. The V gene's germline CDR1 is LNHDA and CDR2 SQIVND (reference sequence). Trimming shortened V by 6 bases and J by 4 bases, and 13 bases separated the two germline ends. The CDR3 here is CASRFTPPGNTIYF. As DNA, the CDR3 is TGTGCCAGTAGATTCACGCCGCCCGGAAACACCATATATTTT.

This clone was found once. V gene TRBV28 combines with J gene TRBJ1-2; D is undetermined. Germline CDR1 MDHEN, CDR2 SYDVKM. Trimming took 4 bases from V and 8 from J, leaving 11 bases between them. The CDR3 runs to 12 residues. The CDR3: CASSSMTRGYTF. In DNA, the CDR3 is TGTGCCAGCAGTTCCATGACGCGAGGCTACACCTTC.

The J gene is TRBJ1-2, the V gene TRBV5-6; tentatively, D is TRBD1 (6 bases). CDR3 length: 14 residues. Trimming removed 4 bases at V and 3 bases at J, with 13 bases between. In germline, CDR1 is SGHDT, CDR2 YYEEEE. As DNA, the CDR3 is TGTGCCAGCAGCCCCAGGGGTAGCGACTATGGCTACACCTTC. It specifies CASSPRGSDYGYTF.

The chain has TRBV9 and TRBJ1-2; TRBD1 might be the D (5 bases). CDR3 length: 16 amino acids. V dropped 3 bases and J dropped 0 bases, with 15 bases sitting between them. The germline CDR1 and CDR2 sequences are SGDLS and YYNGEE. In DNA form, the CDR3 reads TGTGCCAGCAGCGGAGAGTGGGGGTTGCCTAACTATGGCTACACCTTC. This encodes CASSGEWGLPNYGYTF.

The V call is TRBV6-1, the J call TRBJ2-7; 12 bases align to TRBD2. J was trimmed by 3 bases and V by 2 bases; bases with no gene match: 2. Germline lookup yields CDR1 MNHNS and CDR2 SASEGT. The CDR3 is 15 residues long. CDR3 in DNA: TGTGCCAGCAGTGAACTAGCGGGGGGGAGCTACGAGCAGTACTTC. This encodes CASSELAGGSYEQYF.

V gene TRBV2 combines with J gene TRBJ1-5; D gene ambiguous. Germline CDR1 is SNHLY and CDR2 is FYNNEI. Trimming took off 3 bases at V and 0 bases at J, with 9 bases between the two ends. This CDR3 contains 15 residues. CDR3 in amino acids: CASSDPRYSNQPQHF. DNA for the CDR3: TGTGCCAGCAGTGACCCCAGGTATAGCAATCAGCCCCAGCATTTT.